A selection of T cell receptor beta chains follows, all from one sample in a study of cytomegalovirus exposure and HLA in healthy donors. Some clones are missing from TCRdb's copy, which holds only in-frame ones; the method was immunoSEQ multiplex PCR. The profile covers 80,000 to 130,000 clones, with 65% to 80% appearing a single time and under 4.5% taken by the ten largest. Sample: PBMCs. The receptor source for this set is a woman aged 45 to 65 in good health and CMV-seropositive. CDR3s include the opening cysteine and the closing phenylalanine or tryptophan. The order of the fields is J gene, clone size, D gene, V gene, CDR3 DNA, CDR3 protein. D genes are given only for firm matches. Clone size is given for some rows only: seen once, a few or many times, or a class if the clone is expanded.

j_call: TRBJ2-4
clone_size: .
d_call: .
v_call: TRBV5-1
cdr3_nt: TGCGCCAGCAGCTTAATGAGCGGAGGGACCAAAAACATTCAGTACTTC
cdr3_aa: CASSLMSGGTKNIQYF

j_call: TRBJ1-1
clone_size: .
d_call: .
v_call: TRBV6-6
cdr3_nt: TGTGCCAGCAGTTACTCGAGGGCGGGTATGAACACTGAAGCTTTCTTT
cdr3_aa: CASSYSRAGMNTEAFF

j_call: TRBJ1-1
clone_size: .
d_call: TRBD1
v_call: TRBV2
cdr3_nt: TGTGCCACCTACCGGGACAGGAACACTGAAGCTTTCTTT
cdr3_aa: CATYRDRNTEAFF

j_call: TRBJ2-5
clone_size: .
d_call: TRBD2
v_call: TRBV5-1
cdr3_nt: TGCGCCAGCAGCCAAGGTAGGGCCGGGGGGGGCCTCCAAGAGACCCAGTACTTC
cdr3_aa: CASSQGRAGGGLQETQYF

j_call: TRBJ2-7
clone_size: .
d_call: .
v_call: TRBV2
cdr3_nt: TGTGCCAGCACGCGGGACGCGACCTACGAGCAGTACTTC
cdr3_aa: CASTRDATYEQYF

j_call: TRBJ1-1
clone_size: .
d_call: TRBD1
v_call: TRBV7-2
cdr3_nt: TGTGCCAGCAGCTTAGAGGCACAGGGGGCAATTACGAACACTGAAGCTTTCTTT
cdr3_aa: CASSLEAQGAITNTEAFF

j_call: TRBJ2-1
clone_size: few
d_call: .
v_call: TRBV6-1
cdr3_nt: TGTGCCAGCACAGGGCGCAACAATGAGCAGTTCTTC
cdr3_aa: CASTGRNNEQFF

j_call: TRBJ2-7
clone_size: .
d_call: .
v_call: TRBV12-1
cdr3_nt: TGTGCCAGCAGCCCTCCCCAGGGGGAACTAACTTCCTACGAGCAGTACTTC
cdr3_aa: CASSPPQGELTSYEQYF

j_call: TRBJ1-1
clone_size: .
d_call: .
v_call: TRBV18
cdr3_nt: TGTGCCAGCTCACCTTTCGCAGGGGAGACTGAAGCTTTCTTT
cdr3_aa: CASSPFAGETEAFF

j_call: TRBJ2-1
clone_size: .
d_call: TRBD2
v_call: TRBV7-8
cdr3_nt: TGTGCCAGCAGTCCCGGGACTAGCGGTTTCCCCTTGGATGAGCAGTTCTTC
cdr3_aa: CASSPGTSGFPLDEQFF

j_call: TRBJ2-1
clone_size: .
d_call: TRBD2
v_call: TRBV5-1
cdr3_nt: TGCGCCAGCAGCCGCCCCCAACTAGCGGGGGGTAATGAGCAGTTCTTC
cdr3_aa: CASSRPQLAGGNEQFF